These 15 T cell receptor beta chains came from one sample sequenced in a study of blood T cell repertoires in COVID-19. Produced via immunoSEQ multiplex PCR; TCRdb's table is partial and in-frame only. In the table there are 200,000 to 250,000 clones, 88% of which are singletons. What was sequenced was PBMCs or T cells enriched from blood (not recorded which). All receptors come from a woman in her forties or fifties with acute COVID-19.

The CDR3 DNA follows: TGTGCCAGCAGCCATGGAGCAGGGGGGAACATTCAGTACTTC. Amino acid sequence: CASSHGAGGNIQYF. The V call is TRBV7-9, the J call TRBJ2-4; D is possibly TRBD1 (7 bases). In germline, CDR1 is SEHNR, CDR2 FQNEAQ (reference sequence). V gave up 5 bases and J gave up 7 bases, with 15 bases separating them. CDR3 length equals 14 residues.

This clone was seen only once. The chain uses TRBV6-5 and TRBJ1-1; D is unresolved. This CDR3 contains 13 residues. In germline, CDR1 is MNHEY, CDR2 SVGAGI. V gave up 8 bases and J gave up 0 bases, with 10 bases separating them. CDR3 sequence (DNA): TGTGCCAGCCGTCTGCAGTTGAACACTGAAGCTTTCTTT. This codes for CASRLQLNTEAFF.

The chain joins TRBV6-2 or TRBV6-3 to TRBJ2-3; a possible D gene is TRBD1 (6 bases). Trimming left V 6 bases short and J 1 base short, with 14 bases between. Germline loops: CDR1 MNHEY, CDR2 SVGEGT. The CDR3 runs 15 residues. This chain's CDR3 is CASSPGESGTDTQYF. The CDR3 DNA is TGTGCCAGCAGCCCAGGGGAAAGCGGCACAGATACGCAGTATTTT.

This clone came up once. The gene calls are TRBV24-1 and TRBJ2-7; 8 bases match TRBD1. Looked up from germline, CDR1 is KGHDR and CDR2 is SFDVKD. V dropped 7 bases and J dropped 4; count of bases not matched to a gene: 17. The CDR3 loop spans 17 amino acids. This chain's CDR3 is CATSSTDRGRLGYEQYF. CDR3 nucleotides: TGTGCCACCAGCTCTACTGACAGGGGACGACTCGGGTACGAGCAGTACTTC.

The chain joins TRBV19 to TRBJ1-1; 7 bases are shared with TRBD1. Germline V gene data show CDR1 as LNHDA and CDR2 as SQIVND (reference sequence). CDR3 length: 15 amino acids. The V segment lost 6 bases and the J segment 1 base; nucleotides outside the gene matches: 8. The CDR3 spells CASRRDSVKNTEAFF. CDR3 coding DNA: TGTGCCAGTAGAAGGGACAGCGTAAAGAACACTGAAGCTTTCTTT.

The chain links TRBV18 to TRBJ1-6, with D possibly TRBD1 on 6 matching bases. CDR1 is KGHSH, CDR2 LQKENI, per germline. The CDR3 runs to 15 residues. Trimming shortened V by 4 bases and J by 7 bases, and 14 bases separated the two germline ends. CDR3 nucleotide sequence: TGTGCCAGCTCACAAGGACAGTTGGAGAATTCACCCCTCCACTTT. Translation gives CASSQGQLENSPLHF.

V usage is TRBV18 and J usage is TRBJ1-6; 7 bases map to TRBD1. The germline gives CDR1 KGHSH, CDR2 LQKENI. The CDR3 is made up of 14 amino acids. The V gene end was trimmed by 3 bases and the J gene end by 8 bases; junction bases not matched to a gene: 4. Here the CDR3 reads CASSPTGVDSPLHF. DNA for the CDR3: TGTGCCAGCTCACCCACAGGGGTTGATTCACCCCTCCACTTT.

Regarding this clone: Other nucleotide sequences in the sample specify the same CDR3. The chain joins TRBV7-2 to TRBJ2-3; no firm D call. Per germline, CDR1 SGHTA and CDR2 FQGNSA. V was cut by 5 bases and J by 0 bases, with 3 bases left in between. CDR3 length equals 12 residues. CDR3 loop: CASSLSTDTQYF. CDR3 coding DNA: TGTGCCAGCAGCCTAAGCACAGATACGCAGTATTTT. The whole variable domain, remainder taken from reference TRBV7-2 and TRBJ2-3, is GAGVSQSPSNKVTEKGKDVELRCDPISGHTALYWYRQSLGQGLEFLIYFQGNSAPDKSGLPSDRFSAERTGGSVSTLTIQRTQQEDSAVYLCASSLSTDTQYFGPGTRLTVL.

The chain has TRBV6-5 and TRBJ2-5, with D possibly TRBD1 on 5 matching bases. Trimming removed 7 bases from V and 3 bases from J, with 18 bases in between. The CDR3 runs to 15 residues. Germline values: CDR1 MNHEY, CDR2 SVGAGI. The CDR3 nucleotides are TGTGCCAGCACCCCAGGGTGGGCTATAAAAGAGACCCAGTACTTC. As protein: CASTPGWAIKETQYF.

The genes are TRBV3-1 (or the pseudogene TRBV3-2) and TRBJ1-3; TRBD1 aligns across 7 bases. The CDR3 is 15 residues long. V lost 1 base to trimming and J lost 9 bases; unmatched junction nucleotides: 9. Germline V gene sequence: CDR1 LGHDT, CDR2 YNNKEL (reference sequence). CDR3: CASSQGHRGYGTIYF. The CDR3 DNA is TGTGCCAGCAGCCAAGGGCACAGGGGATACGGCACCATATATTTT.

The CDR3 DNA sequence: TGTGCCAGCACCACTTTGACGGGAGTTGAGACCCAGTACTTC. Amino acids: CASTTLTGVETQYF. The genes are TRBV28 and TRBJ2-5; TRBD2 might be the D (6 bases). The CDR3 runs 14 residues. Trimming cost V 7 bases and J 5 bases, with 17 bases left between them. CDR1 and CDR2 from the germline V gene are MDHEN and SYDVKM.

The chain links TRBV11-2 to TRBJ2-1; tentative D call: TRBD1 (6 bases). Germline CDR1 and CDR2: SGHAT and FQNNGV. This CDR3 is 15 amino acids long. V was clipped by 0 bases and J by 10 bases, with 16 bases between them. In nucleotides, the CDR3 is TGTGCCAGCAGCTTAGATCACGACAGGTTCAGCGAGCAGTTCTTC. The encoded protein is CASSLDHDRFSEQFF.

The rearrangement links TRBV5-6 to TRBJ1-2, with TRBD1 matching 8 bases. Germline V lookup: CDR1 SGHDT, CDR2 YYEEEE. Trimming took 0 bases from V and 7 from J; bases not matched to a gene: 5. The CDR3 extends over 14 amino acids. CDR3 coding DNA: TGTGCCAGCAGCTTGGGGCAGGGGGCCAGTGGCTACACCTTC. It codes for CASSLGQGASGYTF.

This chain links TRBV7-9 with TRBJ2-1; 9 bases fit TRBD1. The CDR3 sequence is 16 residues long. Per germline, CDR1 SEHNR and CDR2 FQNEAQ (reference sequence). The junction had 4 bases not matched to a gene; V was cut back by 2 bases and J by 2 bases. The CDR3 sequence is CASSLRRDRAYNEQFF. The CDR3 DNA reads TGTGCCAGCAGCTTACGCCGGGACAGGGCCTACAATGAGCAGTTCTTC.

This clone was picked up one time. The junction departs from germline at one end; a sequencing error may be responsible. The CDR3 spells CASSLEARQDF. DNA for the CDR3: TGTGCCAGCAGCTTAGAGGCACGCCAGGACTTC. The genes are TRBV7-9 and TRBJ2-7, with D hard to call. This CDR3 comprises 11 residues. Per germline, CDR1 SEHNR and CDR2 FQNEAQ (reference sequence).